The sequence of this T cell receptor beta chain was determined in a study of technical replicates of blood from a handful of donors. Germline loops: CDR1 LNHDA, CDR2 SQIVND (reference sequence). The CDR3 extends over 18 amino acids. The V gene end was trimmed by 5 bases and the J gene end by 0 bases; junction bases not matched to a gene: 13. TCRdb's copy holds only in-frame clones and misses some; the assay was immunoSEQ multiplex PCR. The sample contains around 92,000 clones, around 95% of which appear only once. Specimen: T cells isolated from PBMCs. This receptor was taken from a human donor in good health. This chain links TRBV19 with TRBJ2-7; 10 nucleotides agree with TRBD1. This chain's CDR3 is CASSPRDRGYTDSYEQYF. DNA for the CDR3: TGTGCCAGTAGTCCGCGGGACAGGGGCTATACTGACTCCTACGAGCAGTACTTC.